The 9 T cell receptor beta chains reported below all come from one sample, sequenced in a study of response to subunit inactivated influenza vaccine. TCRdb analysed the RT-PCR reads with MiXCR anew, one entry per CDR3 protein. The sample has 610,000 or so distinct CDR3 sequences, around 15% seen once. The input for sequencing was PBMCs from blood, taken roughly 12 days after vaccination. These receptor sequences come from a man in his forties or fifties who received an inactivated influenza vaccine.

In this sample, this clonotype turned up a few times. The gene calls are TRBV5-1 and TRBJ1-1; D remains unclear. Germline loops: CDR1 SGHRS, CDR2 YFSETQ. V gave up 4 bases and J gave up 0 bases, with 10 bases separating them. The CDR3 extends over 14 amino acids. CDR3: CASSPSQMNTEAFF. The CDR3 DNA follows: TGCGCCAGCAGCCCCTCACAGATGAACACTGAAGCTTTCTTT.

This clonotype was counted a few times. The chain couples TRBV12-3 or TRBV12-4 to TRBJ2-3; no clear D gene. Trimming stripped 6 bases from V and 2 bases from J, with 9 bases between. The CDR3 loop spans 13 amino acids. The CDR3 bases are TGTGCCAGCAGCTATCGACCCACAGATACGCAGTATTTT. Translated: CASSYRPTDTQYF.

The V and J genes are TRBV7-7 and TRBJ2-1; 10 bases are shared with TRBD1. This CDR3 contains 16 residues. V lost 1 base to trimming and J lost 5 bases; unmatched junction nucleotides: 5. Germline V gene sequence: CDR1 SSHAT, CDR2 FNYEAQ (reference sequence). CDR3 nucleotide sequence: TGTGCCAGCAGCTTAGAAAGGACAGGGGGGAACAATGAGCAGTTCTTC. Encoded protein: CASSLERTGGNNEQFF.

CDR3 sequence (DNA): TGTGCCAGCAGTCTCCGGGGGGTAGCGGGTCCAAGGGGGCAGTTCTTC. It encodes CASSLRGVAGPRGQFF. V gene TRBV12-3 or TRBV12-4 combines with J gene TRBJ2-1; 7 bases align to TRBD2. The trim removed 5 bases at V and 12 bases at J, leaving 19 bases unmatched. The CDR3 runs 16 residues.

This clonotype was recorded a few times. The V call is TRBV7-2, the J call TRBJ1-2; TRBD1 agrees at 7 bases. V gave up 0 bases and J gave up 7 bases; unmatched junction bases: 8. The CDR3 is 15 amino acids. CDR1 is SGHTA and CDR2 is FQGNSA in the germline V gene. CDR3 bases: TGTGCCAGCAGCTTAGCGTACAGGGGAGTTGGTGGCTACACCTTC. Encoded protein: CASSLAYRGVGGYTF.

The chain uses TRBV9 and TRBJ2-3; D gene ambiguous. The CDR3 has 14 amino acids. Deletions cut 0 bases from V and 2 bases from J, with 7 bases between. The germline gives CDR1 SGDLS, CDR2 YYNGEE. CDR3 nucleotide sequence: TGTGCCAGCAGCGTAGTGCCCTACACAGATACGCAGTATTTT. This translates into CASSVVPYTDTQYF. The full variable domain, in which reference TRBV9 and TRBJ2-3 provide the parts outside the CDR3, is DSGVTQTPKHLITATGQRVTLRCSPRSGDLSVYWYQQSLDQGLQFLIQYYNGEERAKGNILERFSAQQFPDLHSELNLSSLELGDSALYFCASSVVPYTDTQYFGPGTRLTVL.

The chain combines TRBV10-3 with TRBJ1-1, with 8 bases identical to TRBD1. The CDR3 is 11 amino acids. CDR1 and CDR2 (germline): ENHRY, SYGVKD. The V gene end was trimmed by 11 bases and the J gene end by 7 bases; junction bases not matched to a gene: 6. DNA of the CDR3: TGTGCCGCTGGACAGGGAGATGAAGCTTTCTTT. As protein: CAAGQGDEAFF.

This clonotype was found a few times. The rearrangement uses TRBV15 and TRBJ2-1; TRBD1 agrees at 9 bases. This CDR3 spans 17 amino acids. From germline, CDR1 is LNHNV and CDR2 YYDKDF (reference sequence). Trimming took 4 bases from V and 3 from J; bases not matched to a gene: 10. In DNA form, the CDR3 reads TGTGCCACCAGCATTACCAGGGGGACAGGGCGCTACAATGAGCAGTTCTTC. This encodes CATSITRGTGRYNEQFF.

This clonotype was seen at least ten times. The V gene is TRBV12-3 or TRBV12-4, the J gene TRBJ2-7, with 12 bases lining up with TRBD2. J was trimmed by 3 bases and V by 6 bases; bases with no gene match: 3. There are 14 residues in the CDR3. The CDR3 region is CASRRLAGDYEQYF. The DNA for the CDR3 is TGTGCCAGCAGGAGACTAGCGGGGGACTACGAGCAGTACTTC.